These 8 T cell receptor beta chains came from one sample sequenced in a study of T-cell reconstitution after alpha-beta-depleted transplantation in children (dated by TCRdb to 2016 to 2018). The treatment or condition label corresponds to: allogeneic hematopoietic cell transplantation with graft depleted of TCRalphabeta T cells and CD19 B cells. Receptor amplification or capture employed PCR. Sequencing relied on an Illumina HiSeq 2500. To normalize quantification of the TCRbeta repertoire, the TCR libraries were built with molecular barcoding that relied on unique molecular identifiers. The public reads were run again by TCRdb, first through fastp at Q25 and then through MiXCR, and only productive beta chains were kept. Rows merge per CDR3 protein into single entries with the most common DNA and genes. The sample table holds about 490,000 distinct CDR3 sequences, of which under 12% were seen once. 2% to 2.5% of the sample comes from the top ten.

Sequences were derived from PBMCs, sampled before TCRalphabeta/CD19-depleted stem cell transplant. Receptors originate from a child under 10 years old with inherited bone marrow failure, due to receive a stem cell transplant.

The CDR3: CASSWAGLSYEQYF. DNA of the CDR3: TGTGCCAGCAGCTGGGCAGGTCTCTCCTACGAGCAGTACTTC. The chain has TRBV5-6 and TRBJ2-7; D uncertain. Trimming pared 3 bases from V and 0 bases from J, leaving 10 bases between. CDR3 length: 14 residues. Germline V gene sequence: CDR1 SGHDT, CDR2 YYEEEE.

This clonotype was recorded at least ten times. This rearrangement joins TRBV12-3 or TRBV12-4 to TRBJ2-7, with 8 bases matching TRBD1. V dropped 3 bases and J dropped 3; count of bases not matched to a gene: 1. The CDR3 sequence is 13 residues long. This chain's CDR3 is CASSLDRVYEQYF. The DNA for the CDR3 is TGTGCCAGCAGTTTGGACAGGGTCTACGAGCAGTACTTC.

This clonotype has ten or more counts. The chain uses TRBV9 and TRBJ2-5, with D perhaps TRBD2 (6 bases). This CDR3 is 14 amino acids long. Trimming took off 3 bases at V and 5 bases at J, with 14 bases between the two ends. From germline, CDR1 is SGDLS and CDR2 YYNGEE. The CDR3 is CASSGGNRGETQYF. CDR3 coding DNA: TGTGCCAGCAGCGGAGGAAATCGGGGGGAGACCCAGTACTTC.

There are many counts of this clonotype. The gene calls are TRBV6-2 or TRBV6-3 and TRBJ2-5, with 7 bases fitting TRBD1. This CDR3 spans 16 amino acids. Per germline, CDR1 MNHEY and CDR2 SVGEGT. V was clipped by 5 bases and J by 2 bases; unmatched bases: 11. As DNA, the CDR3 is TGTGCCAGCAGTGTCATTGACCCGGGACAGCAAGAGACCCAGTACTTC. This gives the protein CASSVIDPGQQETQYF.

This clonotype was counted many times. The rearrangement links TRBV4-2 to TRBJ1-5; D is unresolved. V lost 0 bases, J lost 5 bases, and 11 bases lay in between. Germline loops: CDR1 LGHNA, CDR2 YNFKEQ. This CDR3 has 15 residues. For the CDR3, the DNA is TGTGCCAGCAGCCAAGATAAGTACAGCGATCAGCCCCAGCATTTT. The encoded protein is CASSQDKYSDQPQHF.

This clonotype was found a few times. A junction boundary mismatches the germline segment, possibly from a read error. This chain uses TRBV6-1 with TRBJ1-6; TRBD1 is a possible D gene (5 bases). The V gene's germline CDR1 is MNHNS and CDR2 SASEGT. This CDR3 spans 15 amino acids. This CDR3 reads CASSGPGPSFSLLHF. CDR3 in DNA: TGTGCCAGCAGTGGACCGGGACCCTCTTTTTCACTCCTCCACTTT.

This clonotype showed up many times. The chain uses TRBV4-3 and TRBJ2-5, with D unresolved. Germline lookup yields CDR1 LGHNA and CDR2 YSLEER. CDR3 length: 16 amino acids. V was cut by 0 bases and J by 1 base, with 12 bases left in between. CDR3 protein: CASSQDPPESQETQYF. CDR3 DNA sequence: TGCGCCAGCAGCCAAGATCCCCCGGAATCCCAAGAGACCCAGTACTTC.

The J gene is TRBJ2-6, the V gene TRBV12-3 or TRBV12-4, with a tentative D call TRBD2 (6 bases). This CDR3 spans 20 amino acids. Trimming took off 2 bases at V and 0 bases at J, with 20 bases between the two ends. CDR3 sequence: CASSLSVPSERSSGANVLTF. The DNA for the CDR3 is TGTGCCAGCAGTTTATCGGTTCCTAGCGAGAGGAGCTCTGGGGCCAACGTCCTGACTTTC.